Shown below are 18 T cell receptor beta chains from a single sample sequenced in a study of monozygotic twins with inflammatory bowel disease. TCRdb reworked the 5' RACE reads into one entry per CDR3 protein, no DNA. The table lists approximately 160,000 distinct CDR3 sequences, with 7.4% in the top ten. The specimen was blood. The source is a human donor with ulcerative colitis or Crohn's disease, or a healthy co-twin of an affected twin (not recorded which).

The chain couples TRBV30 to TRBJ2-3; TCRdb's D call of TRBD1 is untestable without DNA. Germline V gives CDR1 GTSNPN, CDR2 SVGIG (reference sequence). This CDR3 contains 13 residues. This CDR3 is CAWRFPGTDTQYF.

The gene calls are TRBV11-3 and TRBJ2-1; TCRdb picks TRBD1, but there is no DNA to check that call. The CDR3 covers 16 residues. CDR1 and CDR2 from the germline V gene are SGHNT and YENEEA. CDR3 sequence reads: CASSQEGTDLNDEQFF.

The chain joins TRBV30 to TRBJ1-5. CDR3 size: 14 residues. Germline values: CDR1 GTSNPN, CDR2 SVGIG (reference sequence). CDR3 region: CAWSVPGSNQPQHF.

The chain employs TRBV5-1 and TRBJ1-5. CDR3 length: 14 residues. The V gene's germline CDR1 is SGHRS and CDR2 YFSETQ. CDR3 sequence reads: CASSPGPSNQPQHF.

The chain combines TRBV5-1 with TRBJ1-4. The CDR3 has 17 amino acids. The germline CDR1 and CDR2 sequences are SGHRS and YFSETQ. CDR3 sequence: CASSHMEGRATNEKLFF.

The chain couples TRBV18 to TRBJ1-1; TCRdb outputs TRBD1, but without DNA this stays unchecked. This CDR3 is 15 amino acids long. CDR1 and CDR2 (germline): KGHSH, LQKENI. This chain's CDR3 is CASSPATGMNTEAFF.

V is TRBV4-1 and J is TRBJ1-5; the TCRdb D gene call, TRBD1, has no DNA to confirm it. Germline CDR1 MGHRA, CDR2 YSYEKL. The CDR3 contains 15 residues. CDR3 amino acids: CASSQKGAGNQPQHF.

The chain recombines TRBV7-8 with TRBJ2-7. Germline V lookup: CDR1 SGHVS, CDR2 FQNEAQ. The length of the CDR3 is 14 residues. CDR3 amino acids: CASSFSGGSYEQYF.

The chain employs TRBV29-1 and TRBJ2-1; TCRdb proposes TRBD1, but this gene call is untestable without DNA. The CDR3 has 14 residues. Germline V CDR1 and CDR2: SQVTM, ANQGSEA. The chain's CDR3 is CSARQASSYNEQFF.

V is TRBV20-1 and J is TRBJ1-4; TCRdb's D gene call, TRBD1, goes unchecked for lack of DNA. The CDR3 length is 19 residues. The germline V gene has CDR1 DFQATT and CDR2 SNEGSKA (reference sequence). The CDR3 protein is CSARGPPGTGSGTNEKLFF.

This chain joins TRBV6-2 or TRBV6-3 and TRBJ2-4; TCRdb reports TRBD1, a call that lacks DNA to check it against. The CDR3 length is 13 residues. Per the germline V gene, CDR1 is MNHEY and CDR2 is SVGEGT. CDR3 amino acids: CASSQGGKNIQYF.

The gene calls are TRBV20-1 and TRBJ1-1. There are 14 residues in the CDR3. The germline CDR1 and CDR2 sequences are DFQATT and SNEGSKA (reference sequence). CDR3: CSARDLTKNTEAFF.

The chain is built from TRBV25-1 and TRBJ2-2; checking the TCRdb D call of TRBD1 is not possible without DNA. There are 16 residues in the CDR3. In germline, CDR1 is MGHDK, CDR2 SYGVNS. The CDR3 here is CATVVGDWMGTGELFF.

CDR3 amino acids: CASSLVPASSGSSTDTQYF. The chain uses TRBV11-2 and TRBJ2-3; TCRdb lists TRBD2, though no DNA is available to test this call. Germline V gives CDR1 SGHAT, CDR2 FQNNGV. CDR3 size: 19 residues.

The chain combines TRBV5-4 with TRBJ2-7. The CDR3 sequence is 15 residues long. Germline loops: CDR1 SGHNT, CDR2 YYREEE (reference sequence). CDR3 amino acids: CASSSMDRSSYEQYF.

The V and J genes are TRBV12-3 or TRBV12-4 and TRBJ1-1; the TRBD1 assignment by TCRdb is unverifiable without DNA. The CDR3 contains 16 residues. The CDR3 is CASSLGTTSMNTEAFF.

This chain uses TRBV6-1 with TRBJ1-1; TCRdb calls TRBD1, which cannot be checked without DNA. This CDR3 region has 16 residues. Germline V gene sequence: CDR1 MNHNS, CDR2 SASEGT. The CDR3 reads CASTPGTGGLNTEAFF.

The chain couples TRBV5-1 to TRBJ1-4. The germline V gene has CDR1 SGHRS and CDR2 YFSETQ. The CDR3 has 16 amino acids. The CDR3 is CASSSGWSATNEKLFF.